The present T cell receptor beta chain was sequenced within a study of human T cells and chemical hapten exposure. General study points: Expanded TCRs showed more large CDR3 clusters than pre-sensitization or healthy control sets. TCRs above 1 in 1000 frequency stayed constant with DPC sensitization.

Documented time point: patch test 3, about 24 weeks after DPC sensitization. The treatment: therapeutic diphenylcyclopropenone sensitization with weekly scalp DPC. Blood sampling occurred before each patch-test application. In this sample, this clonotype turned up a few times. What it recognizes is unknown. As handled by the study authors: A per-sample median of roughly 91,000 TCRs was observed, with a range of about 20,000 to 750,000. TCRdb redid the calling of the RACE reads with MiXCR, one entry per CDR3 protein. The V and J calls come from TCRdb's annotation, not from the publication. The table includes more than 95,000 distinct CDR3 sequences, approximately 36% detected once. CDR3 size: 16 residues. Trimming shortened V by 1 base and J by 1 base, and 10 bases separated the two germline ends. Germline CDR1 and CDR2: MNHEY and SVGAGI.

The receptor comes from a man aged 40-50 years with alopecia areata. Some clones in this sample may be carry-over from other donors' samples. This chain joins TRBV6-5 and TRBJ2-2; a possible D gene is TRBD2 (5 bases). The sequencing used whole blood, collected in connection with sensitization to the hapten diphenylcyclopropenone (DPC). CDR3 region: CASSYFSVGNTGELFF. The CDR3 nucleotides are TGTGCCAGCAGTTACTTTAGCGTGGGGAACACCGGGGAGCTGTTTTTT.